The present T cell receptor (beta chain) was sequenced within a study of beta chain features in type 1 diabetes. Regarding the study as a whole: PCR might show a preference for shorter templates, equally across patients and controls. Researchers report that Type 1 diabetes patients had moderately but significantly shorter TCRB CDR3s across all four CD4+ subsets.

Expressed TCRB transcripts were sequenced because the isolated RNA had all been reverse transcribed beforehand. Assay: immunoSEQ multiplex PCR; the TCRdb copy retains only in-frame clones and omits some. In the table there are some 350,000 clones, 13% of which are singletons. This clone was recorded a few times. Its antigen is undetermined. Germline CDR1 is SQVTM and CDR2 is ANQGSEA. This CDR3 region has 13 residues. V gave up 4 bases and J gave up 5 bases; unmatched junction bases: 5. This rearrangement joins TRBV29-1 to TRBJ2-5; 9 bases align to TRBD2. Sequencing was carried out using naive CD4+ T cells from blood. The sequence was obtained from a woman aged 18-29 years with type 1 diabetes. This CDR3 reads CSVGAGGRETQYF. CDR3 nucleotide sequence: TGCAGCGTTGGGGCGGGAGGGAGGGAGACCCAGTACTTC.